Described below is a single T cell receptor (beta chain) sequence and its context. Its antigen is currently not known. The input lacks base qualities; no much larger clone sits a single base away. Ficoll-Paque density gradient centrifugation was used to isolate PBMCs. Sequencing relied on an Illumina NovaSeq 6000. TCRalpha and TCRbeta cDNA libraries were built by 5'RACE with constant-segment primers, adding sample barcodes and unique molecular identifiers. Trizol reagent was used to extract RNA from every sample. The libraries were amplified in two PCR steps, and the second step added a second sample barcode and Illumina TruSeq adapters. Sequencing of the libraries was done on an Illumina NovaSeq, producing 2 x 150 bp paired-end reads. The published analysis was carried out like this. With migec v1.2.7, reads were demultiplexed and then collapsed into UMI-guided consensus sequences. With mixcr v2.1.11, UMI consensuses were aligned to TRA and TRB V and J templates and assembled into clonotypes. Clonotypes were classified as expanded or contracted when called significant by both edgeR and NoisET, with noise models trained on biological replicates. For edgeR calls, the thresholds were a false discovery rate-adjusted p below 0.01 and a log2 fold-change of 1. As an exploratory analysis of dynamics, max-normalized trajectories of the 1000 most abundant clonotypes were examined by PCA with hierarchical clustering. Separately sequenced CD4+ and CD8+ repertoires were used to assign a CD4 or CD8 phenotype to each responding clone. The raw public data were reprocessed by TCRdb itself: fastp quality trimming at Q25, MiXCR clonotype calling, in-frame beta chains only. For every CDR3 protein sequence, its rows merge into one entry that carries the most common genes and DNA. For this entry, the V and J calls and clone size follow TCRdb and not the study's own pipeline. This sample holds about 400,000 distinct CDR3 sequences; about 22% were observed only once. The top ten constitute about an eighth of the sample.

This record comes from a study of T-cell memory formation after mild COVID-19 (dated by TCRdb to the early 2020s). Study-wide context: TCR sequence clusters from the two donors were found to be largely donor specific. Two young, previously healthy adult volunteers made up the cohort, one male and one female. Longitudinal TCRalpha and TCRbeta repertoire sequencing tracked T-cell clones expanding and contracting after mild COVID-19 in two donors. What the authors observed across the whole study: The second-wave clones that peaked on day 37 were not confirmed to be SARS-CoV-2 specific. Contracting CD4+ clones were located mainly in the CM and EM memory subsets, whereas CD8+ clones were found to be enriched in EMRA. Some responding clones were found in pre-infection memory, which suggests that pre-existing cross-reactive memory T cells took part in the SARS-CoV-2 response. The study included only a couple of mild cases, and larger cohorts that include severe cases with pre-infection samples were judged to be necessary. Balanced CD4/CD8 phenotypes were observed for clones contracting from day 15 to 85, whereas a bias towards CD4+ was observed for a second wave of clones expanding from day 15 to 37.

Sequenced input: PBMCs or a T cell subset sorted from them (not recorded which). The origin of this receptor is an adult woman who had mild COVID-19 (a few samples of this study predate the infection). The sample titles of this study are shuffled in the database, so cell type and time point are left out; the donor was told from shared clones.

The CDR3 region: CSARGLATSTPYEQYF. The DNA sequence is TGCAGTGCTAGAGGACTAGCGACTTCAACCCCCTACGAGCAGTACTTC. The chain uses TRBV20-1 and TRBJ2-7; TRBD2 matches 8 bases in the middle. Unmatched junction bases come to 10, with V trimmed by 1 base and J by 2 bases. The CDR3 numbers 16 residues from cysteine through phenylalanine. Left in the record is the CDR3 DNA by itself, 48 bases read in frame from the first base. CDR1 and CDR2 were assigned from the germline V gene (reference sequence) as DFQATT and SNEGSKA.